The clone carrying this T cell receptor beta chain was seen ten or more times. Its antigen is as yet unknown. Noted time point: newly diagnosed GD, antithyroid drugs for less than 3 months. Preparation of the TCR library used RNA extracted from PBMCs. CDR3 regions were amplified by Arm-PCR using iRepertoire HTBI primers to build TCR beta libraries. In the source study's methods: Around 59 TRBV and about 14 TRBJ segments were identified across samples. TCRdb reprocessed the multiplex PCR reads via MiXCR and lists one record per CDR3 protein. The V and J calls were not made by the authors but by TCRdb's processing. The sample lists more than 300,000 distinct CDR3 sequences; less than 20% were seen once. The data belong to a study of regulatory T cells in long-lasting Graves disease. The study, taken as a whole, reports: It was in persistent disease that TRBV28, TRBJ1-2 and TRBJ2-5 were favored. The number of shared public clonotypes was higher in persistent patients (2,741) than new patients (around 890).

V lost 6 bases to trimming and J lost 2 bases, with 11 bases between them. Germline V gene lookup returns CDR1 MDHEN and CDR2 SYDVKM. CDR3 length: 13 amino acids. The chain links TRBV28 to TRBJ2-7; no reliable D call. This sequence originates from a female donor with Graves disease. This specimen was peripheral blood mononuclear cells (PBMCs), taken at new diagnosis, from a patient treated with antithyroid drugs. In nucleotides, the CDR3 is TGTGCCAGCAGCCCTCCACCGACCTACGAGCAGTACTTC. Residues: CASSPPPTYEQYF.